The 4 T cell receptor beta chains below all came from one sample that was sequenced in a study of monozygotic twins with inflammatory bowel disease. TCRdb reprocessed the 5' RACE reads; each CDR3 protein has one entry and no DNA is given. The record lists just over 300,000 distinct CDR3 sequences, of which the ten most abundant hold about 5%. The material sequenced was blood. Receptor source: a human donor with ulcerative colitis or Crohn's disease, or a healthy co-twin of an affected twin (not recorded which).

This CDR3 is CATSRDQGDQETQYF. The chain carries TRBV15 and TRBJ2-5. The CDR3 length is 15 residues. Per germline, CDR1 LNHNV and CDR2 YYDKDF (reference sequence).

The V gene is TRBV14, the J gene TRBJ1-2. CDR1 SGHDN and CDR2 FVKESK come from the germline V gene. This CDR3 has 14 residues. The CDR3 here is CASSQVNLNYGYTF.

The J gene is TRBJ1-1, the V gene TRBV15. The CDR3 spans 14 residues. Germline lookup yields CDR1 LNHNV and CDR2 YYDKDF (reference sequence). This CDR3 is CATSRDLDNTEAFF. The variable domain in full, with the rest retrieved from reference TRBV15 and TRBJ1-1, is DAMVIQNPRYQVTQFGKPVTLSCSQTLNHNVMYWYQQKSSQAPKLLFHYYDKDFNNEADTPDNFQSRRPNTSFCFLDIRSPGLGDTAMYLCATSRDLDNTEAFFGQGTRLTVV.

The chain joins TRBV5-6 to TRBJ2-5. The CDR3 length is 14 residues. Germline loops: CDR1 SGHDT, CDR2 YYEEEE. This CDR3 reads CASSLSFLGQTQYF.